The present entry profiles one T cell receptor beta chain with its context. There are many counts of this clonotype. Its antigen is currently not known. No base quality information exists; no much larger clone differs at one position. V sheds 0 bases and J sheds 2 bases, leaving 14 bases between their ends. From the cysteine up to the phenylalanine, the CDR3 has a length of 17 residues. The entry retains the CDR3 DNA only, 51 bases that are in frame from base 1. The library was made by PCR. The run used an Illumina HiSeq 2500. Molecular barcoding was employed in the preparation of TCR libraries, with unique molecular identifiers being used to normalize TCRbeta repertoire quantification. The public reads were reprocessed in TCRdb via fastp at Q25 and MiXCR, keeping in-frame beta chains. Each record represents a unique CDR3 protein, reported with the most common genes and DNA among its rows. Here the sample has some 200,000 distinct CDR3 sequences; roughly 15% occur a single time. Of the sample, less than 15% falls within the top ten clones.

This sample is part of a study of T-cell reconstitution after alpha-beta-depleted transplantation in children (dated by TCRdb to the mid-2010s). Turning to the overall study: Using TCR repertoire profiling, the study followed T-cell immune reconstitution in a quantitative way in children after TCRalphabeta/CD19-depleted allogeneic hematopoietic cell transplantation.

This chain is built from TRBV12-3 or TRBV12-4 and TRBJ2-1, with an unclear D gene assignment. The TCR was taken from a human donor who donated a stem cell graft to a child with acute lymphoblastic leukemia. This specimen was PBMCs from the stem cell graft donor, taken from the stem cell graft. The CDR3 loop reads CASSLASGVGTYNEQFF. The bases are TGTGCCAGCAGTTTAGCGAGTGGGGTTGGGACCTACAATGAGCAGTTCTTC.